These 15 T cell receptor beta chains share one sample of origin, sequenced in a study of beta chain features in type 1 diabetes (dated by TCRdb to the late 2010s). Library creation used the immunoSEQ multiplex PCR assay. The High Capacity cDNA Reverse Transcription Kit was used to reverse transcribe all of the isolated RNA, meaning that expressed TCRB transcripts were what got sequenced. Not all clones reach the TCRdb copy of this immuneACCESS table, which keeps in-frame sequences only. Checked studies attribute under half of the gap to unresolved V genes and leave the rest unexplained. This sample is represented by 600,000 to 700,000 clones; over 10% of them were singletons. 0.095% to 0.15% of the sample is held by the ten biggest clonotypes. The full study reports these points: In all four CD4+ subsets, TCRB CDR3 length was moderately but significantly shorter in type 1 diabetes patients.

Their antigens are not known. The sequencing input was naive CD4+ T cells from blood. In light of the paper, this sample's cell subset or site label describes: true naive CD4+ T cells. Every receptor here comes from a man aged 30 to 39 with type 1 diabetes.

A few counts support this clone. J is TRBJ1-6 and V is TRBV18, with a possible D match to TRBD1 (5 bases). This CDR3 has 15 residues. V was cut by 0 bases and J by 10 bases, with 13 bases left in between. Germline values: CDR1 KGHSH, CDR2 LQKENI. CDR3 loop: CASSPPSGDGSPLHF. In nucleotides, the CDR3 is TGTGCCAGCTCACCACCGAGCGGGGACGGCTCACCCCTCCACTTT.

The rearrangement joins TRBV27 to TRBJ2-5; D is uncertain. The CDR3 is 15 amino acids. The ends were cut back, 8 bases at V and 2 bases at J, with 18 bases in the middle. The germline gives CDR1 MNHEY, CDR2 SMNVEV (reference sequence). CDR3 coding DNA: TGTGCCAGCGCTCCTCAGGTGGGCAGACAAGAGACCCAGTACTTC. It codes for CASAPQVGRQETQYF.

The chain recombines TRBV9 with TRBJ2-5; no clear D gene. The length of the CDR3 is 14 residues. Germline V gene data show CDR1 as SGDLS and CDR2 as YYNGEE. Trimming took 2 bases from V and 2 from J, leaving 10 bases between them. The CDR3 sequence: CASSVGRYQETQYF. The CDR3 nucleotides read TGTGCCAGCAGCGTGGGCAGGTATCAAGAGACCCAGTACTTC.

This clone was counted a few times. The gene calls are TRBV20-1 and TRBJ1-1; no definite D call. Trimming pared 5 bases from V and 10 bases from J, leaving 11 bases between. CDR1 is DFQATT, CDR2 SNEGSKA, per germline (reference sequence). The CDR3 has 10 residues. CDR3 DNA: TGCAGTGCTGGAGCCGGGCGAGCTTTCTTT. Translation: CSAGAGRAFF.

This clone has a handful of counts. The CDR3 nucleotides read TGTGCCAGCAGCCCTAGGGGGGCGAGGAACGAGCAGTACTTC. As protein: CASSPRGARNEQYF. The chain combines TRBV14 with TRBJ2-7, with D possibly being TRBD1 or TRBD2 (6 bases each). The V end was cut by 4 bases, the J end by 5 bases, with 15 bases between. Germline assignment: CDR1 SGHDN and CDR2 FVKESK. The CDR3 runs to 14 residues.

This clone was recorded only once. The V gene is TRBV6-5, the J gene TRBJ1-2; D remains ambiguous. Germline V gene data show CDR1 as MNHEY and CDR2 as SVGAGI. The CDR3 is made up of 15 amino acids. The V gene lost 3 bases and the J gene lost 6 bases, with 17 bases spanning the gap. DNA of the CDR3: TGTGCCAGCAGTTATGCGGTCGAGGCGTTTAATGGCTACACCTTC. Protein product: CASSYAVEAFNGYTF.

The chain joins TRBV5-1 to TRBJ1-2; TRBD1 might be the D (5 bases). V was trimmed by 4 bases and J by 3 bases, leaving 10 bases between them. From germline, CDR1 is SGHRS and CDR2 YFSETQ. The CDR3 spans 13 residues. In nucleotides, the CDR3 is TGCGCCAGCAGCAGCAGGGTTGACTATGGCTACACCTTC. It codes for CASSSRVDYGYTF. The variable domain in full, completed from reference TRBV5-1 and TRBJ1-2, reads KAGVTQTPRYLIKTRGQQVTLSCSPISGHRSVSWYQQTPGQGLQFLFEYFSETQRNKGNFPGRFSGRQFSNSRSEMNVSTLELGDSALYLCASSSRVDYGYTFGSGTRLTVV.

In DNA, the CDR3 is TGCAGCGTTGGCATCAGCGGCCCCCCCCTCTACGAGCAGTACTTC. This gives the protein CSVGISGPPLYEQYF. The chain joins TRBV29-1 to TRBJ2-7; the D gene is possibly TRBD2 (5 bases). This CDR3 has 15 amino acids. Germline-derived CDR1 and CDR2 are SQVTM and ANQGSEA. With 4 bases removed from V and 3 bases from J, the gap between germline ends came to 19 bases.

This clone was counted between two and nine times. The V and J genes are TRBV5-5 and TRBJ1-5, with TRBD1 matching 7 bases. There are 16 residues in the CDR3. Germline CDR1 reads SGHKS; CDR2 reads YYEKEE (reference sequence). V shed 4 bases and J 6 bases; nucleotides not matched to a gene: 13. In DNA, the CDR3 is TGTGCCAGCAGCGCTGAATTCGGGACAGAAGTTCAGCCCCAGCATTTT. This gives the protein CASSAEFGTEVQPQHF. The full variable domain, with the rest looked up from reference TRBV5-5 and TRBJ1-5, is DAGVTQSPTHLIKTRGQQVTLRCSPISGHKSVSWYQQVLGQGPQFIFQYYEKEERGRGNFPDRFSARQFPNYSSELNVNALLLGDSALYLCASSAEFGTEVQPQHFGDGTRLSIL.

In this sample, this clone turned up a few times. The chain recombines TRBV27 with TRBJ2-4; D gene ambiguous. The CDR3 consists of 13 residues. V was clipped by 6 bases and J by 1 base, with 7 bases between them. Germline V gives CDR1 MNHEY, CDR2 SMNVEV (reference sequence). The CDR3 sequence: CASRGWAKNIQYF. The CDR3 DNA follows: TGTGCCAGCAGGGGGTGGGCCAAAAACATTCAGTACTTC.

The chain recombines TRBV2 with TRBJ1-4, with TRBD1 identical over 7 bases. Germline V gene lookup returns CDR1 SNHLY and CDR2 FYNNEI. The CDR3 is 13 residues long. J gave up 1 base and V 8 bases, and 1 base lay outside the gene matches. This chain's CDR3 is CASHRGTNEKLFF. The CDR3 coding sequence is TGTGCCAGCCACAGGGGAACTAATGAAAAACTGTTTTTT.

The chain couples TRBV20-1 to TRBJ2-5; the D gene is possibly TRBD1 (6 bases). The CDR3 contains 11 residues. Germline CDR1 reads DFQATT; CDR2 reads SNEGSKA (reference sequence). V lost 7 bases and J lost 3, with 9 bases in between. The CDR3 sequence is CSGTAKETQYF. The CDR3 DNA reads TGCAGTGGGACAGCAAAAGAGACCCAGTACTTC.

This clone was detected only a few times. The chain combines TRBV11-2 with TRBJ2-7; 7 nucleotides agree with TRBD2. The germline gives CDR1 SGHAT, CDR2 FQNNGV. After removal of 7 bases from V and 0 bases from J, the junction contained 9 bases not matched to a gene. The CDR3 has 15 residues. The CDR3 here is CASTPAGYSSYEQYF. The CDR3 DNA reads TGTGCCAGCACCCCAGCGGGATATTCCTCCTACGAGCAGTACTTC.

This sequence joins TRBV29-1 and TRBJ1-1, with TRBD1 matching over 8 bases. CDR3 length: 14 amino acids. CDR1 and CDR2 (germline): SQVTM, ANQGSEA. J lost 2 bases, V lost 6 bases, and 8 bases had no gene match. The CDR3 is CSVAQTGVNTEAFF. CDR3 nucleotides: TGCAGCGTCGCCCAGACAGGGGTCAACACTGAAGCTTTCTTT.

In this sample, this clone turned up a few times. The chain links TRBV29-1 to TRBJ2-5; perhaps TRBD2 as D (5 bases). The CDR3 totals 13 residues. CDR1 is SQVTM and CDR2 is ANQGSEA in the germline V gene. V was cut by 6 bases and J by 0 bases, with 11 bases left in between. In DNA form, the CDR3 reads TGCAGCGTGGCAGGCGGGTACCAAGAGACCCAGTACTTC. Its translation is CSVAGGYQETQYF.